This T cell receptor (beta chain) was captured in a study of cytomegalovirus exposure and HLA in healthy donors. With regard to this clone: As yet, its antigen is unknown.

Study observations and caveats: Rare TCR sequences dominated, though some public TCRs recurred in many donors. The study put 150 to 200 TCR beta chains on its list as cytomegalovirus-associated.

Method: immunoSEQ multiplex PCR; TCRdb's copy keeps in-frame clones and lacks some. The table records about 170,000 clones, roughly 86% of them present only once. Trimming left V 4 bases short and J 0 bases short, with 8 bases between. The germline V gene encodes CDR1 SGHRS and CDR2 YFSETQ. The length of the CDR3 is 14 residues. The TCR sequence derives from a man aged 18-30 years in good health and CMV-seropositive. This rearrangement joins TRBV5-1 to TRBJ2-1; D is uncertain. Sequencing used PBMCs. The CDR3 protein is CASSPTSSYNEQFF. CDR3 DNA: TGCGCCAGCAGCCCAACGAGCTCCTACAATGAGCAGTTCTTC. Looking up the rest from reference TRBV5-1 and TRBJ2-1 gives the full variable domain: KAGVTQTPRYLIKTRGQQVTLSCSPISGHRSVSWYQQTPGQGLQFLFEYFSETQRNKGNFPGRFSGRQFSNSRSEMNVSTLELGDSALYLCASSPTSSYNEQFFGPGTRLTVL.